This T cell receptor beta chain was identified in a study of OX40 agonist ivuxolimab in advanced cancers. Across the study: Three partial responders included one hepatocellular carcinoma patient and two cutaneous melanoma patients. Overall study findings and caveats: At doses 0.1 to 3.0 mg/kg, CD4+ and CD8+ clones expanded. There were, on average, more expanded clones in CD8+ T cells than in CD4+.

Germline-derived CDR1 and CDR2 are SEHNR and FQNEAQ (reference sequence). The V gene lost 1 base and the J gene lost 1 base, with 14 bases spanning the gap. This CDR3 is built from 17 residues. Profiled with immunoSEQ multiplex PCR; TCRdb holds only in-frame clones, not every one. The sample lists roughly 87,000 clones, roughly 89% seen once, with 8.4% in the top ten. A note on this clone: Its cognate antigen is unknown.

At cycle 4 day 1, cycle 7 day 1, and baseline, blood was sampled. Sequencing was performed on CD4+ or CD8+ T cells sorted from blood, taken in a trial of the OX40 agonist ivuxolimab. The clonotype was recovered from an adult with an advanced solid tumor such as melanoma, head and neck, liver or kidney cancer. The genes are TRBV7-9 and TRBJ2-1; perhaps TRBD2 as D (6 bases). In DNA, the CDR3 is TGTGCCAGCAGCTTAGGGAGGGGCCCTAATTCCTACAATGAGCAGTTCTTC. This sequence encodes CASSLGRGPNSYNEQFF. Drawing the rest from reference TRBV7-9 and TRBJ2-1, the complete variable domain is DTGVSQNPRHKITKRGQNVTFRCDPISEHNRLYWYRQTLGQGPEFLTYFQNEAQLEKSRLLSDRFSAERPKGSFSTLEIQRTEQGDSAMYLCASSLGRGPNSYNEQFFGPGTRLTVL.